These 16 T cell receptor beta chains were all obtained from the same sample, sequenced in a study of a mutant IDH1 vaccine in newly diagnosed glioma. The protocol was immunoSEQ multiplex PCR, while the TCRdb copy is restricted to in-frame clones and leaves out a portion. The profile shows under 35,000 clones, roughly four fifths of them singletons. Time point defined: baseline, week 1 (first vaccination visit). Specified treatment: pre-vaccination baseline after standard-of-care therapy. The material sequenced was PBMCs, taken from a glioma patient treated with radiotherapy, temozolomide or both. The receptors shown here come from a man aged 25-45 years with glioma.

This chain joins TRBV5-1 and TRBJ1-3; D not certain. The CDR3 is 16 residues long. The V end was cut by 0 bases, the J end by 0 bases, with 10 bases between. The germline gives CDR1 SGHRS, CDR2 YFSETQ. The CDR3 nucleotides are TGCGCCAGCAGCTTGGGTCTCCCGGACTCTGGAAACACCATATATTTT. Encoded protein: CASSLGLPDSGNTIYF.

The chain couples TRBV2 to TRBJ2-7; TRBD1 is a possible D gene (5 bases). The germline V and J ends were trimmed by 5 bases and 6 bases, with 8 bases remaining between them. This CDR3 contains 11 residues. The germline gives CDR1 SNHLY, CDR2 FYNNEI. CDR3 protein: CASSYTGEQYF. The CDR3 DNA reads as TGTGCCAGCAGTTACACAGGCGAGCAGTACTTC.

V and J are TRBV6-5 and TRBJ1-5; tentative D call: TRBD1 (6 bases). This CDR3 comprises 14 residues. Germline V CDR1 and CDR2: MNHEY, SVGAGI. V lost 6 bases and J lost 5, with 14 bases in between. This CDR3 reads CASSRGGADQPQHF. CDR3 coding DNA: TGTGCCAGCAGCAGGGGAGGGGCCGATCAGCCCCAGCATTTT.

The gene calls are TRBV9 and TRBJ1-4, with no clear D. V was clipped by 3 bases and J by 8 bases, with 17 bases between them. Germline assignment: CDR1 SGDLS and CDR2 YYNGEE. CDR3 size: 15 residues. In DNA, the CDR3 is TGTGCCAGCAGCGCCCAGGTTAGCGGAGTCGAAAAACTGTTTTTT. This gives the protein CASSAQVSGVEKLFF. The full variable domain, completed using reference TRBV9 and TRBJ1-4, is DSGVTQTPKHLITATGQRVTLRCSPRSGDLSVYWYQQSLDQGLQFLIQYYNGEERAKGNILERFSAQQFPDLHSELNLSSLELGDSALYFCASSAQVSGVEKLFFGSGTQLSVL.

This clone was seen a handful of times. The CDR3 loop is CASSLRPGDTEAFF. The DNA for the CDR3 is TGTGCCAGCAGCTTAAGACCGGGAGACACTGAAGCTTTCTTT. The V gene is TRBV7-9, the J gene TRBJ1-1; D uncertain. V lost 2 bases to trimming and J lost 3 bases, with 10 bases between them. This CDR3 spans 14 amino acids. Germline assignment: CDR1 SEHNR and CDR2 FQNEAQ (reference sequence).

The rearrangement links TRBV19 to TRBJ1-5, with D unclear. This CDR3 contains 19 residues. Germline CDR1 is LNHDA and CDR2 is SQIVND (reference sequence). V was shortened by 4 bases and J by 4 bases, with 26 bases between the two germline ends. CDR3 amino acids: CASSTVSSGARLGNQPQHF. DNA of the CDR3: TGTGCCAGTAGTACGGTCTCCTCCGGAGCCCGCTTAGGAAATCAGCCCCAGCATTTT.

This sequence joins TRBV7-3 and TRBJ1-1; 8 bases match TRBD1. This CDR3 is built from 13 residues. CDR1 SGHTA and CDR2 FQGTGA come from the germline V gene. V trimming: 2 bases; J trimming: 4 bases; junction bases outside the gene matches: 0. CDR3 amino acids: CASSLDRGTEAFF. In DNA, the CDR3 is TGTGCCAGCAGCTTAGACAGGGGCACTGAAGCTTTCTTT.

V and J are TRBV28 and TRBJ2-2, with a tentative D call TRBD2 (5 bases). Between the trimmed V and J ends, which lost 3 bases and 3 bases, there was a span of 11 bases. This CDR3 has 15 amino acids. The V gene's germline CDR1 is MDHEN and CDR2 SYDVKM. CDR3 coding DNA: TGTGCCAGCAGTTTGCGGACGGGATACACCGGGGAGCTGTTTTTT. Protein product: CASSLRTGYTGELFF.

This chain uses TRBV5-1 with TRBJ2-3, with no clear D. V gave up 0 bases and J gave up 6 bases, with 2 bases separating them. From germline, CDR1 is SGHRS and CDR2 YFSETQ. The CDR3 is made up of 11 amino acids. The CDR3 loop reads CASSLGDTQYF. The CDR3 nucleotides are TGCGCCAGCAGCTTGGGGGATACGCAGTATTTT.

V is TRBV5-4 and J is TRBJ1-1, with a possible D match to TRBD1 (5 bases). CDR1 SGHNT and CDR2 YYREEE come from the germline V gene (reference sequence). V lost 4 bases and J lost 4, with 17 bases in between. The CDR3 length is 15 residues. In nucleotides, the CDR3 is TGTGCCAGCAGCGCCACATACGGGGCGAGCACTGAAGCTTTCTTT. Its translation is CASSATYGASTEAFF. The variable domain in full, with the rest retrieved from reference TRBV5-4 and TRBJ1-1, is ETGVTQSPTHLIKTRGQQVTLRCSSQSGHNTVSWYQQALGQGPQFIFQYYREEENGRGNFPPRFSGLQFPNYSSELNVNALELDDSALYLCASSATYGASTEAFFGQGTRLTVV.

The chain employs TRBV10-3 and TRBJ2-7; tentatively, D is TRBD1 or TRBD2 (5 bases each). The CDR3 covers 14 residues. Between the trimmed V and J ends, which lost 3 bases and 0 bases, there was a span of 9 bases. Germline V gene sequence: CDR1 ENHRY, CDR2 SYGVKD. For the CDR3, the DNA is TGTGCCATCAGTGAAGAGGGGTACTCCTACGAGCAGTACTTC. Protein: CAISEEGYSYEQYF.

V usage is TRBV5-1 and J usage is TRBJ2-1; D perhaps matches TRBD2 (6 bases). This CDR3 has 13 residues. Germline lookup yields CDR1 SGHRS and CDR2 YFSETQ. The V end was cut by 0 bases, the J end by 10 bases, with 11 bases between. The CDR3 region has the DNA TGCGCCAGCAGCTTGGACAGTGGGAGGGAGCAGTTCTTC. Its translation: CASSLDSGREQFF.

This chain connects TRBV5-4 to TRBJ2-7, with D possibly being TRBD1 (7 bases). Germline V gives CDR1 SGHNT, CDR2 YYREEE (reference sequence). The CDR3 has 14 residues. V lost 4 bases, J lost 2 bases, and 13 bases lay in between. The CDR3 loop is CASSPGDRAYEQYF. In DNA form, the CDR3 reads TGTGCCAGCAGCCCGGGGGACAGAGCCTACGAGCAGTACTTC. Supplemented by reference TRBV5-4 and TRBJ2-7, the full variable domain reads ETGVTQSPTHLIKTRGQQVTLRCSSQSGHNTVSWYQQALGQGPQFIFQYYREEENGRGNFPPRFSGLQFPNYSSELNVNALELDDSALYLCASSPGDRAYEQYFGPGTRLTVT.

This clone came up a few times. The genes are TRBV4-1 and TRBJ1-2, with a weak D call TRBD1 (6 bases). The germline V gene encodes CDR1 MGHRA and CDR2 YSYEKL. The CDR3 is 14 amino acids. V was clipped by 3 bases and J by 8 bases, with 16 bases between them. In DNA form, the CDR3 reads TGCGCCAGCAGCCATTCGAGGGGGACAAGGGGCTACACCTTC. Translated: CASSHSRGTRGYTF.

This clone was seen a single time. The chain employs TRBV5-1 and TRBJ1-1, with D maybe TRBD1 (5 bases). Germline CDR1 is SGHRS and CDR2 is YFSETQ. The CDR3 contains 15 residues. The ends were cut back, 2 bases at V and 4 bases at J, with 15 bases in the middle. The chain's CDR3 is CASSLSGRGGTEAFF. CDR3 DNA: TGCGCCAGCAGCTTATCGGGTCGGGGGGGCACTGAAGCTTTCTTT.

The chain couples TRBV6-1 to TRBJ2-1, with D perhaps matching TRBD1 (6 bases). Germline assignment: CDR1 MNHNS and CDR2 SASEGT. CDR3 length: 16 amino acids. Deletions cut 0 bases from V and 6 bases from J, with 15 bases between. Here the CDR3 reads CASSEAGADIGNEQFF. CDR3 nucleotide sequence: TGTGCCAGCAGTGAAGCGGGGGCGGATATTGGCAATGAGCAGTTCTTC.